This T cell receptor (delta chain) originates from a study of gamma-delta chains in newborns, infants, children. Study-level information: Innate gammadelta T cells reportedly expand polyclonally right after birth, driven by microbial exposure, per the title.

TCRdb re-called the reads with CATT. The sample has 5,500 or so delta-chain clones, around 1.9% seen once. This clone was found a few times. This likely traces to a read error, being one base from a far larger clone. The sample holds other DNA sequences that translate to the same CDR3. Per germline, CDR1 GEAIGNYY and CDR2 EKD. CDR3 length: 18 amino acids. This receptor was taken from a child who was a newborn, infant or young child, either healthy, febrile or measles-vaccinated (not recorded which). This chain uses TRDV2 with TRDJ3; 10 nucleotides agree with TRDD3. Sequenced input: blood. The CDR3 here is CACDTGGYASWDTRQMFF. The CDR3 DNA sequence: TGTGCCTGTGACACCGGGGGATACGCGTCCTGGGACACCCGGCAGATGTTTTTC.